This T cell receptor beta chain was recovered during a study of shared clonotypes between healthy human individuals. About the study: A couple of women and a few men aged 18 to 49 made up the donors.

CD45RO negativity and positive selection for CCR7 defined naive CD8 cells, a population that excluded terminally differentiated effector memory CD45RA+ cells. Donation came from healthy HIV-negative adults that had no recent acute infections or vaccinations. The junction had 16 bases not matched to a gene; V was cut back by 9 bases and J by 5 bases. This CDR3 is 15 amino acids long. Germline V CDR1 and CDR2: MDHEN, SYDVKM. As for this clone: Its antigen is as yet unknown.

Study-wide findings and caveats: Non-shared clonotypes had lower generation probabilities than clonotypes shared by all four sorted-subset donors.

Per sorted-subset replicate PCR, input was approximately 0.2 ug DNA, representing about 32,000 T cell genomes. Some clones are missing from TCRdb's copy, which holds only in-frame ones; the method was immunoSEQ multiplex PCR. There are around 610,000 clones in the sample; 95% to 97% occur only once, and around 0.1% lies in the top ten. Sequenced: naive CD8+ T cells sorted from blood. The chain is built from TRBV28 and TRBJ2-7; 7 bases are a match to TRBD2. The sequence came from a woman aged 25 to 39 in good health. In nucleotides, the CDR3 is TGTGCCAGTACCCCGGTAGGACTAGGCAGTGACGAGCAGTACTTC. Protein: CASTPVGLGSDEQYF.